Reported below is one TCR beta chain. Antigen unknown. This sample was taken from a study of OX40 agonist ivuxolimab in advanced cancers. Profiled with immunoSEQ multiplex PCR; TCRdb holds only in-frame clones, not every one. The repertoire has roughly 98,000 clones, about 80% of them found once; the top ten carry roughly 1.5%. Whole-study results and caveats: Expanded peripheral T cells had an undetermined antigen specificity. By week 6 at 0.1 to 3.0 mg/kg, blood CD4+ and CD8+ T cells had expanded clonally. CD4+ T cells averaged fewer expanded clones than CD8+ T cells.

This CDR3 is built from 15 residues. Germline values: CDR1 SGHRS, CDR2 YFSETQ. V was trimmed by 0 bases and J by 7 bases, leaving 17 bases between them. People who had autoimmune disease history or systemic immunosuppression were excluded. The sequence was collected from an adult with an advanced solid tumor such as melanoma, head and neck, liver or kidney cancer. The input for sequencing was CD4+ or CD8+ T cells sorted from blood, taken in a trial of the OX40 agonist ivuxolimab. This chain connects TRBV5-1 to TRBJ2-7, with D perhaps matching TRBD1 (6 bases). Here the CDR3 reads CASSLGPGQSFEQYF. The CDR3 nucleotides are TGCGCCAGCAGCTTGGGCCCGGGACAATCCTTTGAGCAGTACTTC.